The sequence of this T cell receptor (beta chain) was determined in a study of CD8+CD57+ T cells in acquired aplastic anemia. About the research overall: Sorted CD4+ and CD8+ cells gave a mean 3.2 ug DNA, range roughly 0.18 to 27.4 ug.

Profiles of TCR beta VDJ and CDR3 were generated from a genomic DNA template. TCRdb re-called the reads through MiXCR, storing one row per CDR3 protein. The repertoire consists of about 180,000 distinct CDR3 sequences, with nearly 65% occurring once and the leading ten covering more than 40%. V shed 6 bases and J 4 bases; nucleotides not matched to a gene: 6. The CDR3 contains 14 residues. Germline CDR1 reads SNHLY; CDR2 reads FYNNEI. An expansion of CD8+CD57+ cells by flow cytometry had been shown in patients chosen for sequencing. Acquired aplastic anemia of severe grade affected all patients. To note about this clonotype: It is likely a read error, because the conserved phenylalanine at the end of the CDR3 is missing.

The sequencing sample was made of sorted CD4+, CD8+, or CD8+CD57+ T cells (not recorded which) from PBMCs. The TCR originated in a human donor with aplastic anemia. The rearrangement uses TRBV2 and TRBJ2-7; 10 positions match TRBD2. The CDR3 region is CASSSGLAAYEQYL. The CDR3 bases are TGTGCCAGCAGCTCTGGACTAGCGGCTTACGAGCAGTACTTA.